Following are 16 T cell receptor beta chains from one sample sequenced in a study of radiotherapy plus CTLA-4 blockade in lung cancer. Clones were sequenced by immunoSEQ multiplex PCR, and TCRdb holds only the in-frame ones, with some missing. The table lists about 97,000 clones, 65% to 80% of them singletons, with approximately 3% in the top ten. Source: peripheral blood, taken from a patient treated with radiotherapy plus ipilimumab. These receptors all stem from a human donor with non-small cell lung cancer who had a partial response to radiotherapy plus ipilimumab. Some clones in this sample may be carry-over from other donors' samples.

V and J are TRBV7-2 and TRBJ1-4, with D unclear. V lost 0 bases to trimming and J lost 0 bases, with 5 bases between them. Per the germline V gene, CDR1 is SGHTA and CDR2 is FQGNSA. This CDR3 spans 15 amino acids. The CDR3 sequence: CASSLASSTNEKLFF. For the CDR3, the DNA is TGTGCCAGCAGCTTAGCGTCCTCAACTAATGAAAAACTGTTTTTT.

The chain couples TRBV10-3 to TRBJ1-2, with D perhaps TRBD1 (6 bases). Germline loops: CDR1 ENHRY, CDR2 SYGVKD. V gave up 0 bases and J gave up 10 bases, with 21 bases separating them. This CDR3 region has 16 residues. The CDR3 is CAISESKGGSSGDYTF. The DNA for the CDR3 is TGTGCCATCAGTGAGTCGAAGGGCGGGTCATCAGGGGACTACACCTTC.

This clone was seen a handful of times. V is TRBV11-3 and J is TRBJ1-2; D is undetermined. The length of the CDR3 is 14 residues. Trimming took 0 bases from V and 4 from J, leaving 9 bases between them. Germline V CDR1 and CDR2: SGHNT, YENEEA. CDR3 residues: CASSLDTAAYGYTF. In DNA, the CDR3 is TGTGCCAGCAGCTTAGATACAGCTGCCTATGGCTACACCTTC.

This clone appeared a few times. The rearrangement joins TRBV19 to TRBJ2-1, with 8 bases aligning to TRBD2. The CDR3 runs to 16 residues. V lost 1 base and J lost 3; bases outside the gene matches: 5. CDR1 and CDR2 (germline): LNHDA, SQIVND (reference sequence). The CDR3, as DNA: TGTGCCAGTAGTATAGGGCGCGGGACTAGCTACAATGAGCAGTTCTTC. Amino acid sequence: CASSIGRGTSYNEQFF.

This clone is a singleton in its sample. The V and J genes are TRBV10-3 and TRBJ2-5, with 8 bases identical to TRBD1. This CDR3 region has 17 residues. Germline loops: CDR1 ENHRY, CDR2 SYGVKD. The V gene end was trimmed by 10 bases and the J gene end by 4 bases; junction bases not matched to a gene: 20. The CDR3 region is CATEGGRTGNGGETQYF. In DNA, the CDR3 is TGTGCCACTGAGGGGGGCCGGACAGGGAATGGGGGAGAGACCCAGTACTTC.

This clone was detected only a few times. This rearrangement joins TRBV6-4 to TRBJ2-7; 14 bases map to TRBD2. CDR1 MRHNA and CDR2 SNTAGT come from the germline V gene. The V gene end was trimmed by 3 bases and the J gene end by 3 bases; junction bases not matched to a gene: 10. The CDR3 extends over 18 amino acids. The DNA for the CDR3 is TGTGCCAGCAGTGAGGGGCCGTTAGGGACTAGCGGGGGCTACGAGCAGTACTTC. It specifies CASSEGPLGTSGGYEQYF.

The chain employs TRBV6-1 and TRBJ2-3, with 9 bases lining up with TRBD1. With 8 bases clipped from V and 6 bases from J, the junction kept 12 bases outside the gene matches. Per germline, CDR1 MNHNS and CDR2 SASEGT. The length of the CDR3 is 15 residues. The CDR3 nucleotides read TGTGCCAGCCAGATTGACAGGGGGAATTCGGATACGCAGTATTTT. Residues: CASQIDRGNSDTQYF.

With regard to this clone: The junction and the germline gene differ at one end; a read error may be behind it. The V and J genes are TRBV6-1 and TRBJ1-1; TRBD1 might be the D (5 bases). In germline, CDR1 is MNHNS, CDR2 SASEGT. The CDR3 contains 15 residues. The CDR3 spells CASRLAGPMKTEAFF. DNA of the CDR3: TGTGCCAGCAGGCTGGCAGGGCCTATGAAGACTGAAGCTTTCTTT.

The rearrangement joins TRBV5-1 to TRBJ2-3; perhaps TRBD1 as D (6 bases). The CDR3 loop spans 15 amino acids. Germline CDR1 and CDR2: SGHRS and YFSETQ. The germline V and J ends were trimmed by 5 bases and 0 bases, with 13 bases remaining between them. The DNA for the CDR3 is TGCGCCAGCAGAGACAGGATTACTAGCACAGATACGCAGTATTTT. This sequence encodes CASRDRITSTDTQYF.

V gene TRBV28 combines with J gene TRBJ2-7, with 9 bases matching TRBD2. Per the germline V gene, CDR1 is MDHEN and CDR2 is SYDVKM. V was pared by 6 bases and J by 5 bases, with 8 bases of the junction left unmatched. This CDR3 has 14 amino acids. CDR3 DNA: TGTGCCAGCAGCATCCCGGGACTAGCCCACGAGCAGTACTTC. Translating it yields CASSIPGLAHEQYF.

The chain joins TRBV28 to TRBJ2-7; 9 bases map to TRBD1. Trimming took 4 bases from V and 3 from J; bases not matched to a gene: 4. The germline V gene encodes CDR1 MDHEN and CDR2 SYDVKM. The CDR3 sequence is 14 residues long. CDR3 in amino acids: CASSSGQGFYEQYF. The CDR3 DNA reads as TGTGCCAGCAGTTCGGGACAGGGATTCTACGAGCAGTACTTC.

This clone was observed a handful of times. The CDR3 sequence is CASSLGGGRNTGELFF. In DNA form, the CDR3 reads TGTGCCAGCAGCTTAGGGGGGGGGCGAAACACCGGGGAGCTGTTTTTT. The rearrangement uses TRBV7-2 and TRBJ2-2; a weak D match, TRBD2 (7 bases). CDR3 size: 16 residues. Germline CDR1 SGHTA, CDR2 FQGNSA. The V gene lost 1 base and the J gene lost 2 bases, with 11 bases spanning the gap.

This chain uses TRBV7-2 with TRBJ2-3, with D tentatively TRBD2 (6 bases). Germline CDR1 and CDR2: SGHTA and FQGNSA. The CDR3 has 16 amino acids. V dropped 4 bases and J dropped 2 bases, with 16 bases sitting between them. The CDR3 DNA is TGTGCCAGCAGCTCCCTGCCGGCGGGGATCACAGATACGCAGTATTTT. It encodes CASSSLPAGITDTQYF.

By share, this clone ranks as medium-sized (0.01 to 0.1%). The V gene is TRBV19, the J gene TRBJ1-2, with 7 bases lining up with TRBD1. The CDR3 length is 13 residues. Looked up from germline, CDR1 is LNHDA and CDR2 is SQIVND (reference sequence). V trimming: 7 bases; J trimming: 5 bases; junction bases outside the gene matches: 7. CDR3 DNA: TGTGCCAGTACCCCGGACAGGACGTATGGCTACACCTTC. Protein sequence: CASTPDRTYGYTF.

The chain recombines TRBV27 with TRBJ1-2; possibly TRBD1 for D (6 bases). This CDR3 contains 13 residues. CDR1 MNHEY and CDR2 SMNVEV come from the germline V gene (reference sequence). V was cut by 6 bases and J by 2 bases, with 10 bases left in between. The CDR3 sequence: CASSEQGNYGYTF. CDR3 sequence (DNA): TGTGCCAGCAGCGAACAGGGCAACTATGGCTACACCTTC.

This clone was observed a handful of times. The rearrangement uses TRBV28 and TRBJ1-2, with D unclear. Between the trimmed V and J ends, which lost 6 bases and 8 bases, there was a span of 22 bases. CDR3 length equals 15 residues. Germline CDR1 MDHEN, CDR2 SYDVKM. The CDR3 protein is CASRDPGSSFQGYTF. Written as DNA, the CDR3 is TGTGCCAGCAGGGATCCGGGATCCTCCTTCCAGGGCTACACCTTC.